The T cell receptor (beta chain) described here comes from a study of cytomegalovirus exposure and HLA in healthy donors. Study-wide points: Under in vitro conditions, three CMV-associated chains were confirmed as specific for CMV antigens. When presence/absence was analysed, sequencing depth was taken to be roughly uniform across donors.

Germline V gives CDR1 SGDLS, CDR2 YYNGEE. With 2 bases removed from V and 4 bases from J, the gap between germline ends came to 9 bases. The CDR3 covers 13 residues. Notes on this clone: Its antigen is currently unknown.

Healthy bone marrow donors supplied every sample. This PCR relied on a set of 60 Vbeta primers and 13 Jbeta primers. Clones were read by immunoSEQ multiplex PCR, and TCRdb kept only the in-frame ones, dropping some. The sample has about 140,000 clones, approximately 82% seen once. This chain uses TRBV9 with TRBJ2-5; tentatively, D is TRBD2 (6 bases). This receptor was identified in a man aged 30 to 39 in good health and CMV-seropositive. Source material: PBMCs. Here the CDR3 DNA reads TGTGCCAGCAGCGTTCGGGGAGGAGAGACCCAGTACTTC. Translation: CASSVRGGETQYF.